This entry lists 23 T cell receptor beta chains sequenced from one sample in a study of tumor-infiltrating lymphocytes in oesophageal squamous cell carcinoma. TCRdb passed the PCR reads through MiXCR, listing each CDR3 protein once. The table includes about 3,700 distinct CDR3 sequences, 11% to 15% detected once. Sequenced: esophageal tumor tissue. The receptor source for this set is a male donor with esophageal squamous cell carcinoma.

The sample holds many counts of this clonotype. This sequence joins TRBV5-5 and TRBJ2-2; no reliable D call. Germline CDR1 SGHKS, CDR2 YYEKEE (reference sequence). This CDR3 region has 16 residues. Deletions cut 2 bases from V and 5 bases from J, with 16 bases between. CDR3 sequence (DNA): TGTGCCAGCAGCTTTGTTGCTCGAGTGGGTACCGGGGAGCTGTTTTTT. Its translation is CASSFVARVGTGELFF. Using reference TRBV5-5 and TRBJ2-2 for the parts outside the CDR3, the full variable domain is DAGVTQSPTHLIKTRGQQVTLRCSPISGHKSVSWYQQVLGQGPQFIFQYYEKEERGRGNFPDRFSARQFPNYSSELNVNALLLGDSALYLCASSFVARVGTGELFFGEGSRLTVL.

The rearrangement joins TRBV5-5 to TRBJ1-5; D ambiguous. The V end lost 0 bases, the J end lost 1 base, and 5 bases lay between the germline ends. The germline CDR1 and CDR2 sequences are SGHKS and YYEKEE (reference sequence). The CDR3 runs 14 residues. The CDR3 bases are TGTGCCAGCAGCTTGGCGGCGAGCAATCAGCCCCAGCATTTT. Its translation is CASSLAASNQPQHF.

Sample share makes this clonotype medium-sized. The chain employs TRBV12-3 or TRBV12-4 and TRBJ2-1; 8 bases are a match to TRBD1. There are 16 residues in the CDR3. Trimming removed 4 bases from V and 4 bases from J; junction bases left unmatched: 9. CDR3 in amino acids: CASSYAGGARYNEQFF. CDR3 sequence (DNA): TGTGCCAGCAGTTATGCAGGGGGCGCGAGGTACAATGAGCAGTTCTTC.

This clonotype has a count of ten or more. The CDR3 loop is CASSWTGGTYEQFF. CDR3 bases: TGTGCCAGTAGTTGGACAGGGGGTACATATGAGCAGTTCTTC. The chain couples TRBV19 to TRBJ2-1; 10 nucleotides line up with TRBD1. V shed 5 bases and J 8 bases; nucleotides not matched to a gene: 6. This CDR3 region has 14 residues. Per the germline V gene, CDR1 is LNHDA and CDR2 is SQIVND (reference sequence).

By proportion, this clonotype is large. This chain's CDR3 is CASSVGGHFYEQYF. DNA of the CDR3: TGTGCCAGCAGTGTCGGGGGACATTTTTACGAGCAGTACTTC. V gene TRBV6-1 combines with J gene TRBJ2-7; D assignment may be TRBD1 or TRBD2 (6 bases each). V dropped 4 bases and J dropped 4 bases, with 14 bases sitting between them. In germline, CDR1 is MNHNS, CDR2 SASEGT. This CDR3 has 14 amino acids.

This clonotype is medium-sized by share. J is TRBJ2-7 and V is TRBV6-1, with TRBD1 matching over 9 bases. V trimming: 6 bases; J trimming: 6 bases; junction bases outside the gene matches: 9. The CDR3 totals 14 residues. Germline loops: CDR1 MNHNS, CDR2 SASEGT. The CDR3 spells CASSPGTGPREQYF. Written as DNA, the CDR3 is TGTGCCAGCAGCCCCGGGACAGGGCCTCGCGAGCAGTACTTC.

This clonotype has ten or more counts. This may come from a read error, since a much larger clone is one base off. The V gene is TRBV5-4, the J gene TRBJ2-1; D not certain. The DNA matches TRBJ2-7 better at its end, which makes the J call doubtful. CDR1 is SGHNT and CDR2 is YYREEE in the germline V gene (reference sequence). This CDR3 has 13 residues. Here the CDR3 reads CASSSGPSNEQYF. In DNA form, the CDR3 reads TGTGCCAGCAGCTCAGGACCATCCAATGAGCAGTACTTC.

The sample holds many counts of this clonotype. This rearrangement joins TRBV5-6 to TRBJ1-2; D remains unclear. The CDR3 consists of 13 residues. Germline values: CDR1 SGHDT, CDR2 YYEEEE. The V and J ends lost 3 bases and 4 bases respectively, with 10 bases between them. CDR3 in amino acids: CASSSTMGYGYTF. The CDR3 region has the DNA TGTGCCAGCAGCTCAACCATGGGCTATGGCTACACCTTC.

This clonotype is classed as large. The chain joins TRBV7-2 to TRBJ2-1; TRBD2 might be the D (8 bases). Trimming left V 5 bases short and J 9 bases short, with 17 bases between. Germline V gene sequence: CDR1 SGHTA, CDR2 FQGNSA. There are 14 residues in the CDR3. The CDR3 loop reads CASSPGRGRGEQFF. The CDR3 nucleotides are TGTGCCAGCAGCCCCGGGAGGGGGCGAGGTGAGCAGTTCTTC.

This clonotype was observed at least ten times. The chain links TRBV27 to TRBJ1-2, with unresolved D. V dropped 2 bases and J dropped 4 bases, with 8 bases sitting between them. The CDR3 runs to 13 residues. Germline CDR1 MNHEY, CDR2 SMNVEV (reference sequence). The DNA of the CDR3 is TGTGCCAGCAGTTTAAAGGAGGGCTATGGCTACACCTTC. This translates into CASSLKEGYGYTF.

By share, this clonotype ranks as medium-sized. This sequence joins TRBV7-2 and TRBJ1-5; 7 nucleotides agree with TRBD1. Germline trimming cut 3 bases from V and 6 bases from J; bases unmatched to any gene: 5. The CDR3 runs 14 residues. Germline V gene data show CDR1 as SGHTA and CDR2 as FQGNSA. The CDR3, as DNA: TGTGCCAGCAGCTTCCGACAGGGAGGTCAGCCCCAGCATTTT. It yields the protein CASSFRQGGQPQHF.

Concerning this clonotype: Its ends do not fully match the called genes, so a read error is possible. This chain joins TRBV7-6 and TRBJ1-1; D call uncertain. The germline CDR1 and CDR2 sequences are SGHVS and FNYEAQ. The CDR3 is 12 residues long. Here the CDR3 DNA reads TGTGCTAGCATCCCCCTCGGAACTGAAGCTTTCTTT. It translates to CASIPLGTEAFF.

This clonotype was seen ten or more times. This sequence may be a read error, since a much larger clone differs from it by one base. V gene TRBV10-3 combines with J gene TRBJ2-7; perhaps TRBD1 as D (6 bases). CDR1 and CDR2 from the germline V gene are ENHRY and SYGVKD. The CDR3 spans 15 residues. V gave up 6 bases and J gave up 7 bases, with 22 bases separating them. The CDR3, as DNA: TGTGCCATCAGACCACAGGGTAGCACCTACAATGAGCAGTACTTC. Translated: CAIRPQGSTYNEQYF.

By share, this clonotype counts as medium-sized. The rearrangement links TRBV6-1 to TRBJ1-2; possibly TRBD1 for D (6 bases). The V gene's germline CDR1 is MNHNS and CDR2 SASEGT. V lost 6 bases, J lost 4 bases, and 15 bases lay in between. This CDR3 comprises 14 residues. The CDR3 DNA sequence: TGTGCCAGCAGCCGAAGAGGACAGTCCTATGGCTACACCTTC. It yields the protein CASSRRGQSYGYTF.

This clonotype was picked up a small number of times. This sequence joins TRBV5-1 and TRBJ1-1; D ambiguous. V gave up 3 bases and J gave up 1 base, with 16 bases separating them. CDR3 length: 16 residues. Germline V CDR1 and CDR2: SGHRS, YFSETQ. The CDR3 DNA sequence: TGCGCCAGCAGCTCCAACTTAAGAGGAGAGAACACTGAAGCTTTCTTT. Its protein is CASSSNLRGENTEAFF.

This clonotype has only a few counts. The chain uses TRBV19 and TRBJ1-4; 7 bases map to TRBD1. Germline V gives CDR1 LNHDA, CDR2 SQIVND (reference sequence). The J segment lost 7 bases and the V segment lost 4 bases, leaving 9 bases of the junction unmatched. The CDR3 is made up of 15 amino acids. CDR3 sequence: CASSTSVQGGEKLFF. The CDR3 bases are TGTGCCAGTAGTACCTCGGTGCAGGGGGGTGAAAAACTGTTTTTT.

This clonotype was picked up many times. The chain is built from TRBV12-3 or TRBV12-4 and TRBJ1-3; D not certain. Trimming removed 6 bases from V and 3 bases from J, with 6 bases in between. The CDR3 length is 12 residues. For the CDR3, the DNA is TGTGCCAGCAGGGCGGATGGAAACACCATATATTTT. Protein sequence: CASRADGNTIYF.

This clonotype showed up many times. For the CDR3, the DNA is TGTGCCAGCAAGTCGCATGGCTCCTATAATTCACCCCTCCACTTT. This codes for CASKSHGSYNSPLHF. This chain uses TRBV6-1 with TRBJ1-6; unclear D gene. Per the germline V gene, CDR1 is MNHNS and CDR2 is SASEGT. The length of the CDR3 is 15 residues. Trimming took 7 bases from V and 0 from J, leaving 10 bases between them.

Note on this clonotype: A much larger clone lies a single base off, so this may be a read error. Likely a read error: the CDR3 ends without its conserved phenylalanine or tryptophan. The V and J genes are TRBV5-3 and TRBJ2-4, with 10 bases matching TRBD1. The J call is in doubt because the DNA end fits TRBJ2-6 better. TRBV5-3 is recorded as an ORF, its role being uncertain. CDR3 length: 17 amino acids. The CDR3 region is CASSPTGTGARANVLTI. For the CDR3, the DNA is TGTGCCAGCAGCCCCACCGGGACAGGGGCTCGGGCCAACGTCCTGACTATC.

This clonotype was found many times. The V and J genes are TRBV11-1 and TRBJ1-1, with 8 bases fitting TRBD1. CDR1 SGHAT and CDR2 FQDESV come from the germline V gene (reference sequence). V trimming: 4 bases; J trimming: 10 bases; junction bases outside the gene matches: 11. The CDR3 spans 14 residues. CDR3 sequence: CASSSGGFPRVAFF. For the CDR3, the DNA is TGTGCCAGCAGCTCAGGGGGCTTCCCACGAGTAGCTTTCTTT. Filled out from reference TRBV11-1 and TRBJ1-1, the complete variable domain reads EAEVAQSPRYKITEKSQAVAFWCDPISGHATLYWYRQILGQGPELLVQFQDESVVDDSQLPKDRFSAERLKGVDSTLKIQPAELGDSAMYLCASSSGGFPRVAFFGQGTRLTVV.

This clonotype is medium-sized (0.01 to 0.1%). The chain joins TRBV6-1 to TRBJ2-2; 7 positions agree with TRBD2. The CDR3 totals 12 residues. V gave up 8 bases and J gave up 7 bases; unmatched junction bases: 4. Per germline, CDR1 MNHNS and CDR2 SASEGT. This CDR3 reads CASREAGGELFF. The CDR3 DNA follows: TGTGCCAGCCGGGAGGCAGGCGGGGAGCTGTTTTTT.

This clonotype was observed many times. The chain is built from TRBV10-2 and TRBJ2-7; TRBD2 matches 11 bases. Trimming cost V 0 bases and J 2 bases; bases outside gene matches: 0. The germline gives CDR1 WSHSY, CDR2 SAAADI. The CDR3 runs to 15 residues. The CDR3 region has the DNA TGCGCCAGCAGTGAGTCACTAGCGGGGGCCTACGAGCAGTACTTC. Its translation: CASSESLAGAYEQYF.

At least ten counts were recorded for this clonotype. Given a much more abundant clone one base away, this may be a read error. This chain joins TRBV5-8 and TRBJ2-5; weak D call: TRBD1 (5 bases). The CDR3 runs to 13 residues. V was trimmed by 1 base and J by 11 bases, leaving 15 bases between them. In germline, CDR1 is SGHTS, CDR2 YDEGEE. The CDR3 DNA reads TGTGCCAGCAGCTTGTGGGGCAAGCGTGAGCAGTACTTC. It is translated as CASSLWGKREQYF.